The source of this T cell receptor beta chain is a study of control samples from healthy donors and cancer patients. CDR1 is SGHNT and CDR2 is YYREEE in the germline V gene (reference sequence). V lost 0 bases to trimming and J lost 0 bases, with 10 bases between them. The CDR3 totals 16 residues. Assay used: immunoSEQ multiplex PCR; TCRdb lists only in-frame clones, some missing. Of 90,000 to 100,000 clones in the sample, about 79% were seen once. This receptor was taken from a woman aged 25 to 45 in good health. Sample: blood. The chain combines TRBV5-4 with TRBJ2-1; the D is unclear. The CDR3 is CASSLGASSSYNEQFF. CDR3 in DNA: TGTGCCAGCAGCTTGGGGGCTTCGAGCTCCTACAATGAGCAGTTCTTC.